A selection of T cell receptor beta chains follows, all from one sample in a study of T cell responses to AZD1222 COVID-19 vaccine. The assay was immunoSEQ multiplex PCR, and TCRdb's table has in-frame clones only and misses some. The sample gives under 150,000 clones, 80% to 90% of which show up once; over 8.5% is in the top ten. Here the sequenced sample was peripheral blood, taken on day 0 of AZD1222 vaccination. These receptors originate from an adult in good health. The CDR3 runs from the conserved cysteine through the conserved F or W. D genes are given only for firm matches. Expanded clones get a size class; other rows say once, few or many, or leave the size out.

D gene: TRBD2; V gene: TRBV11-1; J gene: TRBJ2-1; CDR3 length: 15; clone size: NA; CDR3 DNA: TGTGCCAGCAGCTTGCTAGCGGTCTCCTACAATGAGCAGTTCTTC; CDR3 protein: CASSLLAVSYNEQFF
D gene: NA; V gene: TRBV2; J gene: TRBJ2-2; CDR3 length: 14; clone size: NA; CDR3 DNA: TGTGCCAGCAGAGTGACAGTCATCACCGGGGAGCTGTTTTTT; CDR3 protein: CASRVTVITGELFF
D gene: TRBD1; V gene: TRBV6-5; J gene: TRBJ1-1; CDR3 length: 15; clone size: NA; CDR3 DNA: TGTGCCAGCAGTATACTGGACAGGATTAACACTGAAGCTTTCTTT; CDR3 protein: CASSILDRINTEAFF
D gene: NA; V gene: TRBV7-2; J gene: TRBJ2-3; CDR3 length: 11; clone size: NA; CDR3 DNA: TGTGCCAGCAGCTTAGAAATTCGCCAGTATTTT; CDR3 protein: CASSLEIRQYF
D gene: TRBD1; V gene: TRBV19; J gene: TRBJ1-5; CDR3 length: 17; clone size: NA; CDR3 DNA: TGTGCCAGTAGTATAGTAACGGGACAGGGGTCTTACCAGCCCCAGCATTTT; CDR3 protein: CASSIVTGQGSYQPQHF
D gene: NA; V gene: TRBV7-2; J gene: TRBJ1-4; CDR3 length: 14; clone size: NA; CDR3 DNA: TGTGCCAGCAGCTTAGTAGGGGGTAATGAAAAACTGTTTTTT; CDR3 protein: CASSLVGGNEKLFF
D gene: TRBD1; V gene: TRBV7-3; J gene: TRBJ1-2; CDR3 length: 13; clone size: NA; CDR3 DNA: TGTGCCAGCAGCTCTAGACAGGGTTACGGCTACACCTTC; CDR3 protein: CASSSRQGYGYTF
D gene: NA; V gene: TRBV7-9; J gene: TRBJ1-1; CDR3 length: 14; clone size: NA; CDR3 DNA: TGTGCCAGCAGCGGTACCAATGCCAACACTGAAGCTTTCTTT; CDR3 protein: CASSGTNANTEAFF
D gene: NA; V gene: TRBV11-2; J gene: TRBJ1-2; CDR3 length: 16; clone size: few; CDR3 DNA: TGTGCCAGCAGCTTTAACCGACGGGACTTAGGCTATGGCTACACCTTC; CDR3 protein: CASSFNRRDLGYGYTF
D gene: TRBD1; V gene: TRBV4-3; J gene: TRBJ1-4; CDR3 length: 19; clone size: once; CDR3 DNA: TGCGCCAGCAGCCAAAGTCCCGGGACAGGGGGGGGAGGCCGTGAAAAACTGTTTTTT; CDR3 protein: CASSQSPGTGGGGREKLFF
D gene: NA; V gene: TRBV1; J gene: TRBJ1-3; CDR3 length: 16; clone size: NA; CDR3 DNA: TGCACCAGCAGCCAAGATCCGGGGTATTCTGGAAACACCATATATTTT; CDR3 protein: CTSSQDPGYSGNTIYF
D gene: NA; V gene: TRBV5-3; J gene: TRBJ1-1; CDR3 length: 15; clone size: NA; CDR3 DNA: TGTGCCAGAAGCCCCCCGGGACCCCTGAACACTGAAGCTTTCTTT; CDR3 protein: CARSPPGPLNTEAFF
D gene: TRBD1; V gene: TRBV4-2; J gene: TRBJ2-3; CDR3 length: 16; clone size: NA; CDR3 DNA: TGTGCCAGCAGCCACGCCGGGACAGGAAACACAGATACGCAGTATTTT; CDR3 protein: CASSHAGTGNTDTQYF
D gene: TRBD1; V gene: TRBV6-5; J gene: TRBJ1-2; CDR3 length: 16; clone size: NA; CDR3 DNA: TGTGCCAGCAGTTGGGGAGGGGGCAGGGTTGACTATGGCTACACCTTC; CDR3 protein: CASSWGGGRVDYGYTF
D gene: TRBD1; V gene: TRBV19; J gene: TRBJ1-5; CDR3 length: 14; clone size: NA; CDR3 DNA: TGTGCCAGTAGTACGAGACAGGGTTGGCAGCCCCAGCATTTT; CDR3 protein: CASSTRQGWQPQHF
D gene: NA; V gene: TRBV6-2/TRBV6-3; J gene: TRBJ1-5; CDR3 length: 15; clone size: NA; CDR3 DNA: TGTGCCAGCAGTTACGGCGGCGGGAGCAATCAGCCCCAGCATTTT; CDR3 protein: CASSYGGGSNQPQHF
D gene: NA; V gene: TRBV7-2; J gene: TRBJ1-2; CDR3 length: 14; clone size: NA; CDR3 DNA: TGTGCCAGCAGCTTTAGCCGGGGGAGGTATGGCTACACCTTC; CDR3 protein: CASSFSRGRYGYTF
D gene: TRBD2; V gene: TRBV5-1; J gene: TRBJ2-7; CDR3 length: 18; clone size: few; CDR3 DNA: TGCGCCAGCAGCGGGACCTTAGCGGGAGGGCCCAGCCCCTACGAGCAGTACTTC; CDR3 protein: CASSGTLAGGPSPYEQYF
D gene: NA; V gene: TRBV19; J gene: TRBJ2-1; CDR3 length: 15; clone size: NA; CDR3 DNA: TGTGCCAGTAGTATCCCTTCGCGGGGCTACAATGAGCAGTTCTTC; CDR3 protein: CASSIPSRGYNEQFF
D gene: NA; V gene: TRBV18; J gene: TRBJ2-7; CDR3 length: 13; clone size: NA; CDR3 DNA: TGTGCCAGCTCACCCCTCGGAGGGCTCGAGCAGTACTTC; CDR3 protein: CASSPLGGLEQYF
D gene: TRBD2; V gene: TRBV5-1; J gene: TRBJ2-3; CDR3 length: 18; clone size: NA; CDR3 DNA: TGCGCCAGCAGCTTGGACCAACTAGCGGGAGGGCGCACAGATACGCAGTATTTT; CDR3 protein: CASSLDQLAGGRTDTQYF
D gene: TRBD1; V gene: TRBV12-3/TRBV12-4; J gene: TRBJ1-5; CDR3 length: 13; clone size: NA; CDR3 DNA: TGTGCCAGCACCCAGGGGGGGAATCAGCCCCAGCATTTT; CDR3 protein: CASTQGGNQPQHF
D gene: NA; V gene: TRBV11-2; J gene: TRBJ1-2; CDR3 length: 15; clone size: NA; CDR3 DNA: TGTGCCAGCAGCTTAGGGATCAACTCTAACTATGGCTACACCTTC; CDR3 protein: CASSLGINSNYGYTF
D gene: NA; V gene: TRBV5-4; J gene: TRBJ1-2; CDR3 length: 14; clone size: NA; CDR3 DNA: TGTGCCAGCAGCTTGGGGAATCGCCAAGGTGGCTACACCTTC; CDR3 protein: CASSLGNRQGGYTF
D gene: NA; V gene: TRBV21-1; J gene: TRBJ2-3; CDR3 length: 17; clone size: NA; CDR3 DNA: TGTGCCAGCACCCATCAGGGGGGTTCCGGGTTCCCAGATACGCAGTATTTT; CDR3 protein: CASTHQGGSGFPDTQYF
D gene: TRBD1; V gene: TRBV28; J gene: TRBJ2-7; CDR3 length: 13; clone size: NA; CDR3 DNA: TGTGCCAGCAGGTCGGGACAGGCTTACGAGCAGTACTTC; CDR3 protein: CASRSGQAYEQYF
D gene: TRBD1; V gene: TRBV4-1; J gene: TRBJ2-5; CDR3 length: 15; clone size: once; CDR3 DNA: TGCGCCAGCAGCCAAGTACAGGGGGCACAAGAGGCCCAGTACTTC; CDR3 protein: CASSQVQGAQEAQYF
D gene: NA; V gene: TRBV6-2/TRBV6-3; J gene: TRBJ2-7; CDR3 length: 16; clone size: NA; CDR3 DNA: TGTGCCAGCAGTTACGGGAAAGTAACGAGCTCCTACGAGCAGTACTTC; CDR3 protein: CASSYGKVTSSYEQYF
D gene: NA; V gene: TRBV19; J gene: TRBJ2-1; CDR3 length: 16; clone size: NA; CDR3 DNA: TGTGCCAGTACCCCAATCGAGGGGGGCTCCTACAATGAGCAGTTCTTC; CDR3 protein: CASTPIEGGSYNEQFF
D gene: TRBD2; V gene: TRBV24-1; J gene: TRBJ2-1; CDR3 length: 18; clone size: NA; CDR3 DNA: TGTGCCACCAGTGATCGGACTATAGCGGGGTCCTCCTACAATGAGCAGTTCTTC; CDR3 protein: CATSDRTIAGSSYNEQFF
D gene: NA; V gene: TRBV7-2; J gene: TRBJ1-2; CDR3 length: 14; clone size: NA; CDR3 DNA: TGTGCCAGCAGCTTCGCGGAAAACAGGGTTTTTTGGACCTTC; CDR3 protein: CASSFAENRVFWTF
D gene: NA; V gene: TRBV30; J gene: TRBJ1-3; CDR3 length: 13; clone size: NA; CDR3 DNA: TGTGCCTGGAGAGAACTCTCTGGAAACACCATATATTTT; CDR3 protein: CAWRELSGNTIYF
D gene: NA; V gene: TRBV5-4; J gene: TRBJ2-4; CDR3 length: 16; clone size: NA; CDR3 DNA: TGTGCCAGCAGCCCGGGGTGGCGGGGTGACAAAAACATTCAGTACTTC; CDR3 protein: CASSPGWRGDKNIQYF
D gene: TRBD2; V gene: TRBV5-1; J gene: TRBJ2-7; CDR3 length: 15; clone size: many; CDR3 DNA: TGCGCCAGCAGCTTGGAGGCTAGCGGGGCGTACGAGCAGTACTTC; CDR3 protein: CASSLEASGAYEQYF
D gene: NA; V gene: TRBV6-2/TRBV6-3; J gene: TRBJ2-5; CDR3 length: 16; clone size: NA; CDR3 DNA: TGTGCCAGCAGCCCTACAGGGGGGGTAAAAAAAGAGACCCAGTACTTC; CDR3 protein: CASSPTGGVKKETQYF
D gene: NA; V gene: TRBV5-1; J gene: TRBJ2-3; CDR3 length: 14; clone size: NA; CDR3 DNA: TGCGCCAGCAGCTTGGAGACTACCCTCTTTACGCAGTATTTT; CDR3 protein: CASSLETTLFTQYF
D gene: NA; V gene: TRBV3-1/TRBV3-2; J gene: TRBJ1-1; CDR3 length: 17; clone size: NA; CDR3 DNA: TGTGCCAGCAGCCAAGGATCTTTGGAGAGTCGGAGAACTGAAGCTTTCTTT; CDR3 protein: CASSQGSLESRRTEAFF
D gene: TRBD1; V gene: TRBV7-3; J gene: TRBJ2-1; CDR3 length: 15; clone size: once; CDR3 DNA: TGTGCCAGCAGTTTAACAGGGGGCAGATACAATGAGCAGTTCTTC; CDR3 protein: CASSLTGGRYNEQFF
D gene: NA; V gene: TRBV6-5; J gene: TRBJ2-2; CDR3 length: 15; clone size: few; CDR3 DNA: TGTGCCAGTGACTCCGGACAGTTGAACACCGGGGAGCTGTTTTTT; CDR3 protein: CASDSGQLNTGELFF
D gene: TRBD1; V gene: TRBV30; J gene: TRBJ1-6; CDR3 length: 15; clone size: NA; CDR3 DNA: TGTGCCTGGAGTGTACAAGGACAGACAGGGTCACCCCTCCACTTT; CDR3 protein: CAWSVQGQTGSPLHF
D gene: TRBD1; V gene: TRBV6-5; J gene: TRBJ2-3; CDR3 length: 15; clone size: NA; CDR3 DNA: TGTGCCAGCAGCTCTACAGGGGGCAGAACAGATACGCAGTATTTT; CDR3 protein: CASSSTGGRTDTQYF
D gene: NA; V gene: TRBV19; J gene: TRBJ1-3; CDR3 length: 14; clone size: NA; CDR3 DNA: TGTGCCAGCCATCAACAGGGCTCTGGAAACACCATATATTTT; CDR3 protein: CASHQQGSGNTIYF
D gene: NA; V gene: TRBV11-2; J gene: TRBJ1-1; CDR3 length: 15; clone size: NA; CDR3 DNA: TGTGCCAGCAGCTTAGTTAGGAAAGGGAACACTGAAGCTTTCTTT; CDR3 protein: CASSLVRKGNTEAFF
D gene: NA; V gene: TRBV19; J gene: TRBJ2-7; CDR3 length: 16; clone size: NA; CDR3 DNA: TGTGCCAGTGGTCGGCAGGCAACTATGTCGCTTACCGAGCAGTACTTC; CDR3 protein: CASGRQATMSLTEQYF
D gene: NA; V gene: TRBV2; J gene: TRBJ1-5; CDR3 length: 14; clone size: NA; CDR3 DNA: TGTGCCAGCAGTGAAGCGCACAGCAATCAGCCCCAGCATTTT; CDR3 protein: CASSEAHSNQPQHF
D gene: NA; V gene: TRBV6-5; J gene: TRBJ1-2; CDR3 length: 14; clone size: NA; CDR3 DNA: TGTGCCAGCAGCTCTTCTACAGGGAACTATGGCTACACCTTC; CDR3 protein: CASSSSTGNYGYTF
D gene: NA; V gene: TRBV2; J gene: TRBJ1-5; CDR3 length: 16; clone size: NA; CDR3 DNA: TGTGCCAGCAGTGACCGACAGGCCCTTAGCAATCAGCCCCAGCATTTT; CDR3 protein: CASSDRQALSNQPQHF